The clone carrying this TCR beta chain was observed at least ten times. For TCRbeta, the library was prepared with unique molecular identifiers. TCRdb reprocessed the PCR reads with MiXCR, giving one entry per CDR3 protein. The sample contains hundreds of thousands of distinct CDR3 sequences, approximately 17% of which appear only once. These data come from a study of T-cell reconstitution after alpha-beta-depleted transplantation in children. In germline, CDR1 is SGHRS, CDR2 YFSETQ. The V end lost 7 bases, the J end lost 3 bases, and 9 bases lay between the germline ends. The CDR3 contains 12 residues.

Material: PBMCs from the stem cell graft donor, obtained from the stem cell graft. This TCR derives from a human donor who donated a stem cell graft to a child with acute myeloid leukemia. This chain joins TRBV5-1 and TRBJ2-3; D is ambiguous. In DNA form, the CDR3 reads TGCGCCAGCGCCATATCTACAGATACGCAGTATTTT. This encodes CASAISTDTQYF.